This TCR beta chain was found in a study of blood T cell repertoires in COVID-19. The V gene's germline CDR1 is SGHVS and CDR2 FQNEAQ. CDR3 length: 14 amino acids. V gave up 1 base and J gave up 7 bases, with 13 bases separating them. Sequencing was performed with immunoSEQ multiplex PCR; in TCRdb, only in-frame clones are kept and a portion is missing. This sample yields tens of thousands of clones, of which 84% are seen a single time; 12% belongs to the top ten. The source material was peripheral blood. The clonotype originates from a human donor in a cohort sampled during active COVID-19. The chain recombines TRBV7-8 with TRBJ2-5; a possible D gene is TRBD2 (6 bases). CDR3 in DNA: TGTGCCAGCAGCTTAGTTGCGGGATATCGGACCCAGTACTTC. This sequence encodes CASSLVAGYRTQYF.